This record covers a single T cell receptor (beta chain). Antigen unknown. Trimming stripped 5 bases from V and 5 bases from J, with 15 bases between. Germline V gene sequence: CDR1 DFQATT, CDR2 SNEGSKA (reference sequence). This CDR3 region has 13 residues. A single record per CDR3 protein comes from TCRdb applying MiXCR to the reads. Counted here are 60,000 or so distinct CDR3 sequences, 21% occurring once; the ten biggest clones make up about 2.5%. The data were taken from a study of lung T cells in sarcoidosis with Löfgren's syndrome. Study-level points and caveats: Shared TRAV12-1 and TRBV2 CDR3 motifs were reported across several patients.

This rearrangement joins TRBV20-1 to TRBJ1-1; D possibly corresponds to TRBD1 (6 bases). The TCR sequence derives from a human donor with sarcoidosis (Löfgren's syndrome or another form), or a control subject (not recorded which). The sample was CD4+ T cells from PBMCs. CDR3 region: CSAGGGEGTEAFF. CDR3 DNA sequence: TGCAGTGCTGGAGGGGGGGAAGGTACTGAAGCTTTCTTT.